Listed here are 17 T cell receptor beta chains from one sample, sequenced in a study of blood T cell repertoires in COVID-19. Using immunoSEQ multiplex PCR, the repertoire was profiled, and TCRdb retains in-frame clones only, with some absent. The sample lists roughly 49,000 clones; more than 80% were seen once. Sequences were obtained from peripheral blood. These receptors were obtained from a man aged 35 to 55 with acute or convalescent COVID-19.

This chain connects TRBV21-1 to TRBJ1-2; the table's D call TRBD1 went unverified against the DNA. TRBV21-1 is labeled a pseudogene. The CDR3 covers 14 residues. The CDR3 region is CASSKGWTGDGYTF. The CDR3 region has the DNA TGTGCCAGCAGCAAAGGTTGGACAGGGGATGGCTACACCTTC.

This clone has only a few counts. This rearrangement joins TRBV30 to TRBJ2-3; tentative D call: TRBD1 (5 bases). From germline, CDR1 is GTSNPN and CDR2 SVGIG (reference sequence). V was cut by 4 bases and J by 7 bases, with 18 bases left in between. The CDR3 runs to 14 residues. CDR3 nucleotides: TGTGCCTGGACCCAGCCGGGCGGACAAAATACGCAGTATTTT. This translates into CAWTQPGGQNTQYF.

The chain employs TRBV6-6 and TRBJ2-7; weak D call: TRBD1 (5 bases). The CDR3 totals 13 residues. Per the germline V gene, CDR1 is MNHNY and CDR2 is SVGAGI (reference sequence). V lost 5 bases, J lost 2 bases, and 10 bases lay in between. The CDR3 nucleotides read TGTGCCAGCAGTGTCGAAGGGGCCTACGAGCAGTACTTC. Its translation: CASSVEGAYEQYF.

The chain has TRBV4-2 and TRBJ1-1; D unresolved. Germline CDR1 and CDR2: LGHNA and YNFKEQ. The CDR3 is made up of 16 amino acids. The germline V and J ends were trimmed by 0 bases and 0 bases, with 11 bases remaining between them. The CDR3 nucleotides are TGTGCCAGCAGCCAAGATCGGGAACGGATGAACACTGAAGCTTTCTTT. Amino acids: CASSQDRERMNTEAFF.

The gene calls are TRBV3-1 (or the pseudogene TRBV3-2) and TRBJ2-2, with a weak D call TRBD2 (5 bases). Trimming stripped 8 bases from V and 1 base from J, with 11 bases between. CDR3 size: 14 residues. Germline V CDR1 and CDR2: LGHDT, YNNKEL (reference sequence). DNA of the CDR3: TGTGCCAGCTCGAGGGTCCGGAACACCGGGGAGCTGTTTTTT. It is translated as CASSRVRNTGELFF.

This chain uses TRBV21-1 with TRBJ1-5; TRBD1 was called by the table and not checked on the DNA. TRBV21-1 is a known pseudogene. This CDR3 region has 15 residues. The CDR3 coding sequence is TGTGCCAGCAGCATGACAGGGTTCGGCAATCAGCCCCAGCATTTT. Translating it yields CASSMTGFGNQPQHF.

V and J are TRBV4-2 and TRBJ1-1, with TRBD1 matching over 8 bases. J was trimmed by 0 bases and V by 5 bases; bases with no gene match: 5. Germline V gene lookup returns CDR1 LGHNA and CDR2 YNFKEQ. This CDR3 spans 15 amino acids. CDR3 DNA sequence: TGTGCCAGCAGCGACCGACAGGGGTTGAACACTGAAGCTTTCTTT. Translating it yields CASSDRQGLNTEAFF.

V and J are TRBV7-2 and TRBJ1-5; D call uncertain. V was cut by 5 bases and J by 0 bases, with 11 bases left in between. The CDR3 is 15 residues long. Germline V lookup: CDR1 SGHTA, CDR2 FQGNSA. CDR3 coding DNA: TGTGCCAGCAGCCCTGGTACAGTTAGCAATCAGCCCCAGCATTTT. It translates to CASSPGTVSNQPQHF.

The V and J genes are TRBV7-8 and TRBJ1-6; no definite D call. With 5 bases removed from V and 10 bases from J, the gap between germline ends came to 9 bases. The CDR3 spans 12 residues. Germline V gene lookup returns CDR1 SGHVS and CDR2 FQNEAQ. The CDR3 here is CASSPGKSPLHF. The CDR3 DNA is TGTGCCAGCAGCCCGGGGAAATCACCCCTCCACTTT.

This clone has just one count. Here the CDR3 reads CASSPLGDTEAFF. CDR3 DNA sequence: TGTGCCAGCAGCCCCCTAGGTGACACTGAAGCTTTCTTT. V is TRBV3-1 (or the pseudogene TRBV3-2) and J is TRBJ1-1; D gene uncertain. This CDR3 contains 13 residues. The germline V gene encodes CDR1 LGHDT and CDR2 YNNKEL (reference sequence). The germline V and J ends were trimmed by 4 bases and 3 bases, with 9 bases remaining between them.

V is TRBV6-1 and J is TRBJ2-3, with TRBD2 matching 10 bases. Germline V gene sequence: CDR1 MNHNS, CDR2 SASEGT. V gave up 2 bases and J gave up 3 bases; unmatched junction bases: 5. The CDR3 is 16 residues long. This CDR3 is CASSETSGIVTDTQYF. CDR3 sequence (DNA): TGTGCCAGCAGTGAAACTAGCGGGATTGTAACAGATACGCAGTATTTT.

J is TRBJ2-2 and V is TRBV2; the D gene is possibly TRBD2 (5 bases). CDR3 length: 14 amino acids. Per germline, CDR1 SNHLY and CDR2 FYNNEI. V lost 6 bases and J lost 3, with 11 bases in between. CDR3 amino acids: CASRRLGDTGELFF. CDR3 DNA sequence: TGTGCCAGCAGACGCCTCGGGGACACCGGGGAGCTGTTTTTT.

The V and J genes are TRBV27 and TRBJ1-5, with D perhaps TRBD1 (6 bases). Trimming shortened V by 4 bases and J by 1 base, and 17 bases separated the two germline ends. Germline CDR1 reads MNHEY; CDR2 reads SMNVEV (reference sequence). The CDR3 is made up of 17 amino acids. The CDR3 DNA reads as TGTGCCAGCAGTTCAGGGGTAGGGGGTGGAAGCAATCAGCCCCAGCATTTT. It encodes CASSSGVGGGSNQPQHF.

The DNA for the CDR3 is TGTGCCAGCACACAACAGGGATTTACCTACGAGCAGTACTTC. This sequence encodes CASTQQGFTYEQYF. The rearrangement links TRBV2 to TRBJ2-7, with D possibly TRBD1 on 6 matching bases. The CDR3 contains 14 residues. V was shortened by 7 bases and J by 2 bases, with 15 bases between the two germline ends. The germline gives CDR1 SNHLY, CDR2 FYNNEI.

This clone came up a few times. The chain recombines TRBV27 with TRBJ1-1; possible D gene TRBD1, 5 bases. V dropped 2 bases and J dropped 9 bases, with 10 bases sitting between them. The CDR3 is made up of 12 amino acids. The germline V gene encodes CDR1 MNHEY and CDR2 SMNVEV (reference sequence). The CDR3 DNA follows: TGTGCCAGCAGTTTAGCGGGGCAAAAAGCTTTCTTT. Protein product: CASSLAGQKAFF.

V usage is TRBV11-3 and J usage is TRBJ2-2, with 10 bases aligning to TRBD2. Germline CDR1 SGHNT, CDR2 YENEEA. The CDR3 spans 16 residues. V dropped 5 bases and J dropped 3; count of bases not matched to a gene: 6. The CDR3 nucleotides are TGTGCCAGCAGCCAGAGCGGGGGGGCGTACACCGGGGAGCTGTTTTTT. Amino acid sequence: CASSQSGGAYTGELFF.

The sample holds one count of this clone. This chain joins TRBV24-1 and TRBJ1-5; maybe TRBD1 (5 bases). Germline V gene sequence: CDR1 KGHDR, CDR2 SFDVKD. V gave up 4 bases and J gave up 5 bases, with 8 bases separating them. The CDR3 covers 13 residues. Here the CDR3 DNA reads TGTGCCACCAGTGACCGACAGTATCAGCCCCAGCATTTT. This gives the protein CATSDRQYQPQHF.